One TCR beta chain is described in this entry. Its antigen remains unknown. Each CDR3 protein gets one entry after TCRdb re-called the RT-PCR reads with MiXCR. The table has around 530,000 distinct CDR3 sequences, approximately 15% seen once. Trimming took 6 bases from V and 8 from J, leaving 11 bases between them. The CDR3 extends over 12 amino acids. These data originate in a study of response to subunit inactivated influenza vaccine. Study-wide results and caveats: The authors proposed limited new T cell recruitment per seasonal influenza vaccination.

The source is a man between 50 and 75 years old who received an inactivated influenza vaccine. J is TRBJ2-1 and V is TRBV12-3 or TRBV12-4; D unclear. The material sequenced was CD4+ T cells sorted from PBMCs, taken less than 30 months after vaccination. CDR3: CASSPVFDEQFF. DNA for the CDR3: TGTGCCAGCAGCCCGGTTTTCGATGAGCAGTTCTTC.